A single sample gave rise to the 9 T cell receptor beta chains below, sequenced in a study of PD-L1 blockade in urothelial cancer (dated by TCRdb to about 2017). The time point label corresponds to: pretreatment peripheral blood. Library prep was done by the immunoSEQ multiplex PCR assay. The source is immuneACCESS, and TCRdb retained only in-frame sequences with V and J called. Part of the clones is not carried over; for the studies checked, unresolved V genes explain less than half of this, and the remainder is unexplained. This sample is represented by fewer than 100,000 clones; around four fifths of them were singletons. Clones ranked in the top ten supply about 6.2% of the sample. The specimen comprised PBMCs, sampled around atezolizumab (anti-PD-L1) treatment. The receptors originated from a man aged 35 to 55 with urothelial cancer.

The rearrangement joins TRBV28 to TRBJ2-7, with a weak D call TRBD2 (5 bases). Trimming took 4 bases from V and 5 from J, leaving 15 bases between them. Germline loops: CDR1 MDHEN, CDR2 SYDVKM. The CDR3 consists of 14 residues. In DNA, the CDR3 is TGTGCCAGCAGTTCTCCGGGGTCAAATCACGAGCAGTACTTC. Amino acids: CASSSPGSNHEQYF.

This clone came up once. This chain uses TRBV7-3 with TRBJ1-3, with TRBD1 matching over 7 bases. Trimming took 5 bases from V and 2 from J; bases not matched to a gene: 6. Germline V gene sequence: CDR1 SGHTA, CDR2 FQGTGA. The CDR3 loop spans 15 amino acids. The CDR3 region is CASSARDSPGNTIYF. CDR3 in DNA: TGTGCCAGCAGCGCCCGGGACAGCCCTGGAAACACCATATATTTT.

The chain links TRBV5-4 to TRBJ1-5; D call uncertain. With 3 bases removed from V and 4 bases from J, the gap between germline ends came to 8 bases. This CDR3 has 13 residues. Germline V CDR1 and CDR2: SGHNT, YYREEE (reference sequence). CDR3 protein: CASSYNKNQPQHF. CDR3 bases: TGTGCCAGCAGCTATAACAAGAATCAGCCCCAGCATTTT.

V is TRBV30 and J is TRBJ2-7, with TRBD2 matching over 11 bases. V lost 4 bases to trimming and J lost 2 bases; unmatched junction nucleotides: 10. The CDR3 covers 16 residues. The germline CDR1 and CDR2 sequences are GTSNPN and SVGIG (reference sequence). CDR3 nucleotide sequence: TGTGCCTGGACTAGCGGGAGGATAGACCCCCCCTACGAGCAGTACTTC. The encoded protein is CAWTSGRIDPPYEQYF.

This clone has more than one count but fewer than ten. The V and J genes are TRBV6-1 and TRBJ2-2; D is possibly TRBD1 (5 bases). CDR1 and CDR2 (germline): MNHNS, SASEGT. V was pared by 6 bases and J by 4 bases, with 12 bases between. The CDR3 has 14 amino acids. This CDR3 reads CASRTPQGTGELFF. The CDR3 region has the DNA TGTGCCAGCAGGACCCCTCAGGGCACCGGGGAGCTGTTTTTT.

This rearrangement joins TRBV5-1 to TRBJ1-2; no clear D. The germline CDR1 and CDR2 sequences are SGHRS and YFSETQ. The V gene lost 4 bases and the J gene lost 2 bases, with 12 bases spanning the gap. This CDR3 has 14 residues. CDR3: CASSPTADNYGYTF. Here the CDR3 DNA reads TGCGCCAGCAGCCCCACAGCCGACAACTATGGCTACACCTTC.

CDR3 sequence reads: CASSSDRSLSYEQYF. The CDR3 DNA reads as TGCGCCAGCAGCTCAGACAGGTCCCTCTCCTACGAGCAGTACTTC. The chain recombines TRBV5-1 with TRBJ2-7, with D possibly TRBD1 on 6 matching bases. V was shortened by 3 bases and J by 0 bases, with 13 bases between the two germline ends. Germline V gene lookup returns CDR1 SGHRS and CDR2 YFSETQ. The CDR3 length is 15 residues.

V and J are TRBV6-5 and TRBJ1-1; D is perhaps TRBD1 (5 bases). The germline V gene encodes CDR1 MNHEY and CDR2 SVGAGI. Between the trimmed V and J ends, which lost 8 bases and 4 bases, there was a span of 14 bases. This CDR3 spans 13 amino acids. CDR3 protein: CASSWDGSTEAFF. In DNA, the CDR3 is TGTGCCAGCTCCTGGGACGGGAGCACTGAAGCTTTCTTT.

The rearrangement uses TRBV7-8 and TRBJ1-1; the D gene is possibly TRBD1 (6 bases). Trimming took off 1 base at V and 1 base at J, with 7 bases between the two ends. Germline CDR1 reads SGHVS; CDR2 reads FQNEAQ. The CDR3 loop spans 14 amino acids. For the CDR3, the DNA is TGTGCCAGCAGCTTAGGCAGGGGGAACACTGAAGCTTTCTTT. Translation: CASSLGRGNTEAFF. Variable domain in full (rest from reference TRBV7-8 and TRBJ1-1): GAGVSQSPRYKVAKRGQDVALRCDPISGHVSLFWYQQALGQGPEFLTYFQNEAQLDKSGLPSDRFFAERPEGSVSTLKIQRTQQEDSAVYLCASSLGRGNTEAFFGQGTRLTVV.